This T cell receptor (beta chain) was sequenced in a study of shared clonotypes between healthy human individuals. Study overall: Every donor yielded three CD4 naive, three CD4 memory, two CD8 naive and one CD8 memory plate.

Study findings and constraints: Although depth was large, rarefaction showed that sequencing of the sorted subsets was incomplete.

Assay: immunoSEQ multiplex PCR; the TCRdb copy retains only in-frame clones and omits some. The data hold a few million clones, with approximately 96% observed a single time. The donors, all of them Caucasian adults, lived in Nashville, Tennessee. Germline V CDR1 and CDR2: SGHAT, FQNNGV. Germline trimming cut 5 bases from V and 4 bases from J; bases unmatched to any gene: 8. The CDR3 runs to 16 residues. Comments on this clone: Its antigen is still unknown.

The sequence was collected from a man aged 18 to 29 in good health. The specimen was naive CD4+ T cells sorted from blood. The subset here: CD45RA+ positively selected. The rearrangement links TRBV11-2 to TRBJ2-5; TRBD1 matches at 12 bases. CDR3: CASSTRDRGLGETQYF. The CDR3 DNA is TGTGCCAGCAGCACCCGGGACAGGGGGCTTGGAGAGACCCAGTACTTC.